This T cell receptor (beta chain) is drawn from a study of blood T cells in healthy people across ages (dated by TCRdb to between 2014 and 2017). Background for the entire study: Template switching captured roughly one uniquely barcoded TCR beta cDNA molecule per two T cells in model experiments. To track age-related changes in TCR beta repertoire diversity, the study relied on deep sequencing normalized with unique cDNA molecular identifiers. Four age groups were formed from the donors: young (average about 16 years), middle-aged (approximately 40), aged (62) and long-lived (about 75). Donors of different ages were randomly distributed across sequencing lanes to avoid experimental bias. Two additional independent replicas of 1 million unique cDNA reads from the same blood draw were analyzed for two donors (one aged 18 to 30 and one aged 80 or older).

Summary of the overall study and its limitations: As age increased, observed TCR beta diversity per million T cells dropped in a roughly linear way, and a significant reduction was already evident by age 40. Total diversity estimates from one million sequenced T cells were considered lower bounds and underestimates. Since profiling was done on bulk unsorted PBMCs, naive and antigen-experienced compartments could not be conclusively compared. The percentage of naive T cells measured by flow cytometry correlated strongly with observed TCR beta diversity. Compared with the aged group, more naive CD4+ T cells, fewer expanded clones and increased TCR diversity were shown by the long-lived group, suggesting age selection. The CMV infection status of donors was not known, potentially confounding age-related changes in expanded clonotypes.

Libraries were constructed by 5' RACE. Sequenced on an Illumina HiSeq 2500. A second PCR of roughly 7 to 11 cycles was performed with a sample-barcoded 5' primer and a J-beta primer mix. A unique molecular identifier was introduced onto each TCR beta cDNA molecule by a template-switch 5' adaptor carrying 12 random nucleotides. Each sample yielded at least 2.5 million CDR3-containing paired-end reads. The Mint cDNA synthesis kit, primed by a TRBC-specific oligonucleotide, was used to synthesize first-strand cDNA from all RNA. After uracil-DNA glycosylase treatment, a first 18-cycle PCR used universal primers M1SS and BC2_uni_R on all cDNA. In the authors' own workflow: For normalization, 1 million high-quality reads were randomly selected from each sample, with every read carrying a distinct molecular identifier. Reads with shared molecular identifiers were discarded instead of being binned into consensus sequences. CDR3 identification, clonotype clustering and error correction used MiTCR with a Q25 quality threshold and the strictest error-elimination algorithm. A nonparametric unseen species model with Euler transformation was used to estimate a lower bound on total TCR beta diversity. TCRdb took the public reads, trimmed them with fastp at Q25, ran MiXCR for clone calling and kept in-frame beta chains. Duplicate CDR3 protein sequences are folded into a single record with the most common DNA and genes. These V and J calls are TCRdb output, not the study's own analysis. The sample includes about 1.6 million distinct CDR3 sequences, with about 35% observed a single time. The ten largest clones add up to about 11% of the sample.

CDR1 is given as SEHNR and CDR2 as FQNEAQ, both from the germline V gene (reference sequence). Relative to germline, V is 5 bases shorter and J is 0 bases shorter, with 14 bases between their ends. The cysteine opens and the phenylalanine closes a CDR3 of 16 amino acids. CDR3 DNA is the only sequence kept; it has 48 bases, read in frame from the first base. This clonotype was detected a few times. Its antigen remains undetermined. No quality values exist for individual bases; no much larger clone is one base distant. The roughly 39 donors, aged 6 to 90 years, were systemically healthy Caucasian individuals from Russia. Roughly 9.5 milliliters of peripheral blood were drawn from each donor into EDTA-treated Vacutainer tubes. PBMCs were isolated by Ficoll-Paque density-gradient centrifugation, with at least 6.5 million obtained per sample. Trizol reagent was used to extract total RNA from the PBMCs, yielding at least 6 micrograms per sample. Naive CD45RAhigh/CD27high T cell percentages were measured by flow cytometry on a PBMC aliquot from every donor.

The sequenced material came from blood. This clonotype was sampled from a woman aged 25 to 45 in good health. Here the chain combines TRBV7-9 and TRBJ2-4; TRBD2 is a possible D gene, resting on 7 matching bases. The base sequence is TGTGCCAGCAGCCAAATGGGGGGGCTAGCCAAAAACATTCAGTACTTC. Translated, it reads CASSQMGGLAKNIQYF.